The 5 T cell receptor beta chains below come from one sample, sequenced in a study of cytomegalovirus exposure and HLA in healthy donors. PCR used 60 Vbeta primers and 13 Jbeta primers. The assay was immunoSEQ multiplex PCR, and TCRdb's table has in-frame clones only and misses some. The sample carries around 99,000 clones, 65% to 85% recorded once. The specimen was PBMCs. The receptors here all came from a man younger than 45 in good health and CMV-seronegative.

The genes are TRBV6-5 and TRBJ2-1; TRBD2 agrees at 8 bases. V lost 5 bases to trimming and J lost 4 bases; unmatched junction nucleotides: 4. The CDR3 loop spans 14 amino acids. CDR1 and CDR2 from the germline V gene are MNHEY and SVGAGI. The CDR3 here is CASSDSGKYNEQFF. The CDR3 DNA reads as TGTGCCAGCAGTGATAGCGGGAAGTACAATGAGCAGTTCTTC.

The chain recombines TRBV14 with TRBJ1-4; D not resolved. The V and J ends lost 4 bases and 14 bases respectively, with 11 bases between them. CDR1 is SGHDN, CDR2 FVKESK, per germline. This CDR3 has 11 amino acids. In DNA form, the CDR3 reads TGTGCCAGCAGCCCTGGGTCTAGCCTGTTTTTT. It encodes CASSPGSSLFF.

Only a few counts were recorded for this clone. J is TRBJ1-4 and V is TRBV6-1; 7 bases match TRBD1. Germline lookup yields CDR1 MNHNS and CDR2 SASEGT. This CDR3 is 16 amino acids long. Trimming removed 8 bases from V and 4 bases from J; junction bases left unmatched: 13. CDR3 in amino acids: CASGEGQARGNEKLFF. In DNA form, the CDR3 reads TGTGCCAGCGGGGAAGGACAGGCTCGGGGTAATGAAAAACTGTTTTTT.

This clone was detected only a few times. The V gene is TRBV4-1, the J gene TRBJ2-1; the D gene is possibly TRBD2 (5 bases). The ends were cut back, 4 bases at V and 4 bases at J, with 14 bases in the middle. The CDR3 is 15 residues long. Germline V lookup: CDR1 MGHRA, CDR2 YSYEKL. The CDR3, as DNA: TGCGCCAGCAGCCTAGAAGGTAGCGCGTACAATGAGCAGTTCTTC. Its protein is CASSLEGSAYNEQFF.

The chain couples TRBV6-5 to TRBJ1-2, with TRBD1 identical over 7 bases. The CDR3 spans 14 residues. With V trimmed by 7 bases and J by 5 bases, 10 bases remained unmatched. Germline-derived CDR1 and CDR2 are MNHEY and SVGAGI. This chain's CDR3 is CASKEGARGYGYTF. For the CDR3, the DNA is TGTGCCAGCAAAGAGGGGGCCAGGGGTTATGGCTACACCTTC.